What follows describes a single T cell receptor (beta chain). The record originates from a study of T cell changes during pregnancy in multiple sclerosis. From germline, CDR1 is MGHRA and CDR2 YSYEKL. The CDR3 sequence is 15 residues long. The V segment lost 5 bases and the J segment 1 base; nucleotides outside the gene matches: 7. Repertoires were generated with immunoSEQ multiplex PCR, while TCRdb's copy carries only in-frame clones and drops some. The sample gives 100,000 or so clones, 94% of which show up once; 2% to 2.5% is in the top ten. This clonotype was obtained from a female donor with multiple sclerosis, enrolled in a pregnancy study. This sample comprised peripheral blood, obtained in the third trimester of pregnancy. The rearrangement joins TRBV4-1 to TRBJ1-1, with 7 positions matching TRBD1. Here the CDR3 reads CASSTSDRPNTEAFF. CDR3 nucleotides: TGCGCCAGCAGCACCTCGGACAGGCCGAACACTGAAGCTTTCTTT.